These 8 T cell receptor beta chains came from one sample sequenced in a study of blood T cell repertoires in COVID-19. The table came from immunoSEQ multiplex PCR; TCRdb's copy has only in-frame clones and leaves some out. Found here are 200,000 or so clones, approximately 84% of them singletons; the top ten hold nearly 4.5%. Sequencing used peripheral blood. All receptors come from a man aged 45 to 65 with acute or convalescent COVID-19.

CDR3 sequence: CASSLQPGQGNYGYTF. CDR3 coding DNA: TGTGCCAGCAGCTTACAACCGGGACAGGGGAACTATGGCTACACCTTC. The genes are TRBV11-1 and TRBJ1-2; TRBD1 agrees at 10 bases. Trimming at V came to 2 bases and at J to 2 bases, leaving 5 bases not matched to a gene. The CDR3 loop spans 16 amino acids. CDR1 is SGHAT, CDR2 FQDESV, per germline (reference sequence).

CDR3 bases: TGTGCCAGCTCACCGCTCGGGACAGGGGGAAATGAAAAACTGTTTTTT. Amino acid sequence: CASSPLGTGGNEKLFF. The chain combines TRBV18 with TRBJ1-4; 11 bases map to TRBD1. From germline, CDR1 is KGHSH and CDR2 LQKENI. J was trimmed by 5 bases and V by 3 bases; bases with no gene match: 5. CDR3 length: 16 residues.

The chain links TRBV6-1 to TRBJ1-1, with D tentatively TRBD1 (6 bases). The CDR3 extends over 17 amino acids. The V gene's germline CDR1 is MNHNS and CDR2 SASEGT. The V gene lost 0 bases and the J gene lost 2 bases, with 16 bases spanning the gap. The CDR3 DNA is TGTGCCAGCAGTGAAGCTCGGGGGGCGTGGGGTAACACTGAAGCTTTCTTT. It encodes CASSEARGAWGNTEAFF.

The rearrangement joins TRBV29-1 to TRBJ1-2; D gene ambiguous. Deletions cut 7 bases from V and 8 bases from J, with 23 bases between. The CDR3 runs to 14 residues. Germline assignment: CDR1 SQVTM and CDR2 ANQGSEA. CDR3 residues: CSAILPRYTRGYTF. The DNA of the CDR3 is TGCAGCGCCATACTCCCCCGTTACACGAGGGGCTACACCTTC. The whole variable domain, filled in from reference TRBV29-1 and TRBJ1-2, reads SAVISQKPSRDICQRGTSLTIQCQVDSQVTMMFWYRQQPGQSLTLIATANQGSEATYESGFVIDKFPISRPNLTFSTLTVSNMSPEDSSIYLCSAILPRYTRGYTFGSGTRLTVV.

The chain links TRBV5-4 to TRBJ2-7; 11 nucleotides agree with TRBD2. Germline CDR1 reads SGHNT; CDR2 reads YYREEE (reference sequence). Germline trimming cut 5 bases from V and 4 bases from J; bases unmatched to any gene: 8. The CDR3 length is 15 residues. Here the CDR3 DNA reads TGTGCCAGCAGTCTTCGACTAGCGGGACGATACGAGCAGTACTTC. Encoded protein: CASSLRLAGRYEQYF. Full variable domain (missing parts from reference TRBV5-4 and TRBJ2-7): ETGVTQSPTHLIKTRGQQVTLRCSSQSGHNTVSWYQQALGQGPQFIFQYYREEENGRGNFPPRFSGLQFPNYSSELNVNALELDDSALYLCASSLRLAGRYEQYFGPGTRLTVT.

The V gene is TRBV7-9, the J gene TRBJ1-1; maybe TRBD1 (6 bases). This CDR3 has 13 amino acids. Germline V gene sequence: CDR1 SEHNR, CDR2 FQNEAQ (reference sequence). V lost 5 bases to trimming and J lost 8 bases, with 15 bases between them. In nucleotides, the CDR3 is TGTGCCAGCAGCCCCCAGGGGCTCGGGGAAGCTTTCTTT. Encoded protein: CASSPQGLGEAFF.

The chain uses TRBV12-3 or TRBV12-4 and TRBJ1-3; no clear D. This CDR3 region has 13 residues. V was shortened by 6 bases and J by 4 bases, with 10 bases between the two germline ends. CDR3 sequence reads: CASRRALGNTIYF. The CDR3 DNA sequence: TGTGCCAGCAGGAGGGCCCTGGGAAACACCATATATTTT.

The V and J genes are TRBV6-6 and TRBJ1-2; unclear D gene. The CDR3 is 13 amino acids. V was clipped by 2 bases and J by 4 bases, with 8 bases between them. From germline, CDR1 is MNHNY and CDR2 SVGAGI (reference sequence). The CDR3 sequence is CASSYEGGYGYTF. DNA of the CDR3: TGTGCCAGCAGTTACGAGGGTGGCTATGGCTACACCTTC.